These 8 T cell receptor beta chains were all obtained from the same sample, sequenced in a study of cytomegalovirus exposure and HLA in healthy donors. The study ran its PCR with 60 Vbeta and 13 Jbeta primers. TCRdb's table, derived via immunoSEQ multiplex PCR, lists solely in-frame clones and lacks some. This sample carries about 140,000 clones, roughly 77% of them seen once, and the ten largest clones take approximately 2.8%. Source material: PBMCs. These receptors came from a female donor in good health and CMV-seronegative.

This clone was picked up a small number of times. The rearrangement links TRBV7-2 to TRBJ2-7; 7 bases align to TRBD2. Trimming took 2 bases from V and 4 from J; bases not matched to a gene: 8. This CDR3 has 15 amino acids. Looked up from germline, CDR1 is SGHTA and CDR2 is FQGNSA. CDR3 nucleotide sequence: TGTGCCAGCAGCTTATTTCACGGGAGGTCATACGAGCAGTACTTC. Amino acid sequence: CASSLFHGRSYEQYF.

In DNA form, the CDR3 reads TGTGCCAGCAGATTCACTAGCGGGAGGACCTACGAGCAGTACTTC. Amino acids: CASRFTSGRTYEQYF. The V and J genes are TRBV27 and TRBJ2-7; 12 bases match TRBD2. CDR1 is MNHEY and CDR2 is SMNVEV in the germline V gene (reference sequence). With 6 bases clipped from V and 2 bases from J, the junction kept 5 bases outside the gene matches. CDR3 length equals 15 residues.

V is TRBV4-3 and J is TRBJ2-2; a weak D match, TRBD1 (5 bases). The germline CDR1 and CDR2 sequences are LGHNA and YSLEER. V was cut by 1 base and J by 3 bases, with 6 bases left in between. The CDR3 runs to 14 residues. CDR3 amino acids: CASSQVRDTGELFF. CDR3 DNA sequence: TGCGCCAGCAGCCAAGTCAGGGACACCGGGGAGCTGTTTTTT.

The rearrangement uses TRBV4-1 and TRBJ2-7; tentative D call: TRBD1 (6 bases). The CDR3 runs to 15 residues. From germline, CDR1 is MGHRA and CDR2 YSYEKL. Between the trimmed V and J ends, which lost 3 bases and 2 bases, there was a span of 14 bases. The CDR3 protein is CASSHTTPGAYEQYF. DNA for the CDR3: TGCGCCAGCAGCCATACTACCCCAGGGGCCTACGAGCAGTACTTC.

This chain joins TRBV5-8 and TRBJ2-7; 7 nucleotides align to TRBD1. CDR1 SGHTS and CDR2 YDEGEE come from the germline V gene. Trimming cost V 0 bases and J 4 bases; bases outside gene matches: 13. The CDR3 extends over 17 amino acids. The CDR3 DNA sequence: TGTGCCAGCAGCTTGGTGGGCCTCCGGGACAGATCATACGAGCAGTACTTC. As protein: CASSLVGLRDRSYEQYF.

The chain uses TRBV6-6 and TRBJ1-5; D remains ambiguous. Germline V gives CDR1 MNHNY, CDR2 SVGAGI (reference sequence). V lost 2 bases to trimming and J lost 5 bases, with 13 bases between them. The CDR3 is 15 amino acids. The CDR3 spells CASSYGSTLDQPQHF. The CDR3 DNA reads TGTGCCAGCAGTTACGGCTCAACGCTCGATCAGCCCCAGCATTTT.

This chain connects TRBV15 to TRBJ1-3, with D unclear. Germline values: CDR1 LNHNV, CDR2 YYDKDF (reference sequence). The CDR3 runs to 15 residues. Trimming left V 0 bases short and J 3 bases short, with 9 bases between. Here the CDR3 DNA reads TGTGCCACCAGCAGAGATACATCCTTTGGAAACACCATATATTTT. Protein product: CATSRDTSFGNTIYF.

As DNA, the CDR3 is TGTGCCAGCAGCCCCAGGACAGGTACTTATGGCTACACCTTC. Its translation is CASSPRTGTYGYTF. The rearrangement links TRBV7-9 to TRBJ1-2; 7 bases match TRBD1. Losses at the gene ends were 5 bases for V and 5 bases for J; bases not matched to a gene: 8. Germline loops: CDR1 SEHNR, CDR2 FQNEAQ (reference sequence). The CDR3 runs to 14 residues.